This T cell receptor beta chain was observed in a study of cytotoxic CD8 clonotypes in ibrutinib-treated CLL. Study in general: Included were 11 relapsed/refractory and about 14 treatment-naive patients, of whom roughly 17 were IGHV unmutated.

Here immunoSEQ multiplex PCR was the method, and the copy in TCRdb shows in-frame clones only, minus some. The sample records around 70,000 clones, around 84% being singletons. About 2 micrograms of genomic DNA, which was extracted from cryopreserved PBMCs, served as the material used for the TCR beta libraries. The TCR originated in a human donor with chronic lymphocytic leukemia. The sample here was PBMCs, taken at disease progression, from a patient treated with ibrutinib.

The chain's CDR3 is CASSTSGGYDLEQYF. The CDR3 region has the DNA TGTGCCAGTAGTACCTCAGGGGGATATGATCTCGAGCAGTACTTC. The chain is built from TRBV19 and TRBJ2-7; 7 bases align to TRBD1. J was trimmed by 6 bases and V by 4 bases; bases with no gene match: 12. Germline CDR1 LNHDA, CDR2 SQIVND (reference sequence). The CDR3 runs to 15 residues.